The sequence of this TCR beta chain was determined in a study of blood T cell repertoires in COVID-19. Study-wide background: Donors in the United States, Italy and Spain gave samples during acute or convalescent COVID-19.

CDR1 is MNHEY and CDR2 is SVGAGI in the germline V gene. CDR3 length: 14 residues. With V trimmed by 7 bases and J by 4 bases, 8 bases remained unmatched. Per the authors' pipeline: Nucleated cell counts were estimated from reference gene primer amplification. Assay used: immunoSEQ multiplex PCR; TCRdb lists only in-frame clones, some missing. The DNA gave D and trimming, while V, J and clone size come from that table. The data contain a few hundred thousand clones, about 87% of them singletons. Participants came from 20 to 25 US areas, aged roughly 18 to 95 years. Among Cohort 3 donors, those recovered had two negative PCRs, clearance, or symptom resolution.

V usage is TRBV6-5 and J usage is TRBJ2-7; 9 nucleotides align to TRBD1. This clonotype was sampled from a woman aged 50 to 65 who had recovered from COVID-19. Source material: PBMCs or T cells enriched from blood (not recorded which). CDR3: CASKLETGGYEQYF. In DNA form, the CDR3 reads TGTGCCAGCAAATTAGAGACAGGGGGTTACGAGCAGTACTTC.